These 27 T cell receptor beta chains were sequenced from one sample in a study of spatial heterogeneity in lung cancer. Time point in this sample: sample taken at primary tumor resection. From tumor, nontumor lung or frozen PBMC, whole RNA was taken unsorted for sequencing. TCRdb analysed the 5' RACE reads with MiXCR anew, one entry per CDR3 protein. The table has around 87,000 distinct CDR3 sequences, 10% to 15% seen once; the top ten hold roughly two fifths. The specimen was PBMCs, collected at surgery. The receptors originated from a male donor with early-stage non-small cell lung cancer.

The chain uses TRBV15 and TRBJ2-7; tentative D call: TRBD2 (7 bases). V lost 5 bases and J lost 5, with 19 bases in between. Germline V lookup: CDR1 LNHNV, CDR2 YYDKDF (reference sequence). This CDR3 is built from 15 residues. The chain's CDR3 is CATSEDGRGRDEQYF. CDR3 bases: TGTGCCACCAGCGAGGATGGGCGGGGGCGCGACGAGCAGTACTTC.

This clonotype has at least ten counts. The rearrangement links TRBV29-1 to TRBJ2-5, with D hard to call. CDR1 and CDR2 (germline): SQVTM, ANQGSEA. Trimming stripped 7 bases from V and 9 bases from J, with 12 bases between. The CDR3 has 10 amino acids. The CDR3 reads CSGGTQAQYF. The CDR3 DNA follows: TGCAGCGGTGGAACCCAGGCCCAGTACTTC.

This clonotype was seen a handful of times. The chain is built from TRBV11-2 and TRBJ2-1; TRBD2 matches at 8 bases. V gave up 0 bases and J gave up 3 bases; unmatched junction bases: 4. Per germline, CDR1 SGHAT and CDR2 FQNNGV. There are 16 residues in the CDR3. The CDR3 is CASSLEGTRNYNEQFF. The CDR3 DNA sequence: TGTGCCAGCAGCTTAGAGGGGACTAGGAACTACAATGAGCAGTTCTTC.

This clonotype was observed a few times. The chain carries TRBV29-1 and TRBJ2-3; D possibly uses TRBD1 or TRBD2 (5 bases each). V dropped 1 base and J dropped 8 bases, with 10 bases sitting between them. The CDR3 length is 12 residues. The germline V gene encodes CDR1 SQVTM and CDR2 ANQGSEA. CDR3 amino acids: CSVEGDGLTQYF. The CDR3 coding sequence is TGCAGCGTTGAAGGGGACGGACTTACGCAGTATTTT.

Ten or more counts support this clonotype. The chain carries TRBV18 and TRBJ1-4; D unresolved. V was clipped by 3 bases and J by 6 bases, with 11 bases between them. The CDR3 is made up of 14 amino acids. CDR1 and CDR2 from the germline V gene are KGHSH and LQKENI. In DNA, the CDR3 is TGTGCCAGCTCACCTCAGCGCCAGGATGAAAAACTGTTTTTT. It encodes CASSPQRQDEKLFF.

This chain uses TRBV12-3 or TRBV12-4 with TRBJ1-5; maybe TRBD1 (5 bases). The germline V and J ends were trimmed by 4 bases and 11 bases, with 12 bases remaining between them. The CDR3 has 12 residues. The CDR3 bases are TGTGCCAGCAGTTCCATGCCGGGGGCCCAGCATTTT. Translation: CASSSMPGAQHF.

The chain combines TRBV6-5 with TRBJ1-1; D perhaps matches TRBD1 (5 bases). The CDR3 length is 13 residues. With 6 bases removed from V and 4 bases from J, the gap between germline ends came to 12 bases. Per germline, CDR1 MNHEY and CDR2 SVGAGI. CDR3 nucleotide sequence: TGTGCCAGCAGCACGGGGGGGATCACTGAAGCTTTCTTT. Residues: CASSTGGITEAFF.

In this sample, this clonotype turned up a few times. The chain employs TRBV28 and TRBJ2-3, with 7 positions matching TRBD2. Germline V gene sequence: CDR1 MDHEN, CDR2 SYDVKM. J gave up 10 bases and V 2 bases, and 6 bases lay outside the gene matches. CDR3 length equals 13 residues. DNA of the CDR3: TGTGCCAGCAGTTTACCACCGGGAGGTTCGCAGTATTTT. This gives the protein CASSLPPGGSQYF.

The sample holds a few counts of this clonotype. V and J are TRBV5-8 and TRBJ2-5, with D tentatively TRBD1 (6 bases). The V end lost 0 bases, the J end lost 5 bases, and 14 bases lay between the germline ends. Germline V CDR1 and CDR2: SGHTS, YDEGEE. The length of the CDR3 is 15 residues. CDR3 protein: CASSLDMGHGETQYF. The CDR3 coding sequence is TGTGCCAGCAGCTTGGATATGGGACACGGGGAGACCCAGTACTTC.

This clonotype turned up a few times. V is TRBV7-9 and J is TRBJ1-2; 10 nucleotides match TRBD1. Trimming removed 5 bases from V and 8 bases from J; junction bases left unmatched: 5. The CDR3 runs 13 residues. CDR1 and CDR2 from the germline V gene are SEHNR and FQNEAQ (reference sequence). The chain's CDR3 is CASSPGTGEGYTF. DNA of the CDR3: TGTGCCAGCAGCCCGGGGACAGGGGAAGGCTACACCTTC.

The CDR3 reads CASSLQSTENTEAFF. The CDR3 DNA is TGTGCCAGCTCACTACAATCGACAGAGAACACTGAAGCTTTCTTT. This chain uses TRBV18 with TRBJ1-1; possibly TRBD1 for D (5 bases). V shed 4 bases and J shed 1 base, with 13 bases lying between them. Germline CDR1 is KGHSH and CDR2 is LQKENI. The CDR3 sequence is 15 residues long.

This clonotype showed up just a few times. The V call is TRBV7-2, the J call TRBJ1-3; D is ambiguous. Germline V CDR1 and CDR2: SGHTA, FQGNSA. CDR3 length: 15 residues. The V end was cut by 4 bases, the J end by 1 base, with 11 bases between. The CDR3 loop is CASSSSGGSGNTIYF. Here the CDR3 DNA reads TGTGCCAGCAGCTCCAGTGGAGGTTCTGGAAACACCATATATTTT. The full variable domain, with the rest looked up from reference TRBV7-2 and TRBJ1-3, is GAGVSQSPSNKVTEKGKDVELRCDPISGHTALYWYRQSLGQGLEFLIYFQGNSAPDKSGLPSDRFSAERTGGSVSTLTIQRTQQEDSAVYLCASSSSGGSGNTIYFGEGSWLTVV.

The rearrangement joins TRBV6-5 to TRBJ1-5; TRBD1 agrees at 9 bases. The V gene end was trimmed by 11 bases and the J gene end by 5 bases; junction bases not matched to a gene: 13. Germline CDR1 MNHEY, CDR2 SVGAGI. This CDR3 comprises 15 residues. The CDR3 loop reads CARYPGQGQHQPQHF. The DNA for the CDR3 is TGTGCCCGCTACCCGGGACAGGGACAGCATCAGCCCCAGCATTTT.

This clonotype was counted only a few times. The V and J genes are TRBV6-2 or TRBV6-3 and TRBJ1-5; D is unclear. Germline V gene lookup returns CDR1 MNHEY and CDR2 SVGEGT. Trimming stripped 5 bases from V and 1 base from J, with 3 bases between. This CDR3 comprises 12 residues. In DNA, the CDR3 is TGTGCCAGCAGTAAAAGCAATCAGCCCCAGCATTTT. This codes for CASSKSNQPQHF.

This clonotype was seen a handful of times. J is TRBJ2-5 and V is TRBV18, with a possible D match to TRBD1 (6 bases). With 5 bases removed from V and 0 bases from J, the gap between germline ends came to 7 bases. The CDR3 spans 13 residues. The germline gives CDR1 KGHSH, CDR2 LQKENI. In nucleotides, the CDR3 is TGTGCCAGCTCAGACAGGAACCAAGAGACCCAGTACTTC. This gives the protein CASSDRNQETQYF.

This clonotype was recorded many times. V and J are TRBV7-2 and TRBJ2-3; 7 nucleotides match TRBD2. The CDR3 runs 16 residues. The junction had 9 bases not matched to a gene; V was cut back by 6 bases and J by 0 bases. The germline CDR1 and CDR2 sequences are SGHTA and FQGNSA. The CDR3: CASSPQAGFSTDTQYF. The CDR3 nucleotides are TGTGCCAGCAGTCCTCAAGCGGGGTTTAGCACAGATACGCAGTATTTT. Based on the CDR3 plus reference TRBV7-2 and TRBJ2-3, the full variable domain is GAGVSQSPSNKVTEKGKDVELRCDPISGHTALYWYRQSLGQGLEFLIYFQGNSAPDKSGLPSDRFSAERTGGSVSTLTIQRTQQEDSAVYLCASSPQAGFSTDTQYFGPGTRLTVL.

In this sample, this clonotype turned up a few times. The V call is TRBV2, the J call TRBJ1-5, with TRBD1 matching over 8 bases. The germline CDR1 and CDR2 sequences are SNHLY and FYNNEI. This CDR3 has 14 residues. The V segment lost 5 bases and the J segment 6 bases; nucleotides outside the gene matches: 6. CDR3 sequence: CASSRQGRGQPQHF. CDR3 DNA sequence: TGTGCCAGCAGTAGACAGGGGAGAGGTCAGCCCCAGCATTTT.

In its sample, this clonotype was seen a few times. The chain links TRBV5-5 to TRBJ2-5; D may be TRBD2 (5 bases). V was shortened by 4 bases and J by 7 bases, with 11 bases between the two germline ends. This CDR3 has 12 residues. Germline V gives CDR1 SGHKS, CDR2 YYEKEE (reference sequence). The CDR3 reads CASSRSEGTQYF. CDR3 nucleotides: TGTGCCAGCAGCCGTTCTGAGGGGACCCAGTACTTC.

This clonotype showed up many times. The V and J genes are TRBV14 and TRBJ2-1; 9 bases map to TRBD2. The CDR3 is made up of 20 amino acids. V was pared by 1 base and J by 0 bases, with 13 bases of the junction left unmatched. Germline-derived CDR1 and CDR2 are SGHDN and FVKESK. The chain's CDR3 is CASSQGLPGLASFSYNEQFF. Written as DNA, the CDR3 is TGTGCCAGCAGCCAAGGCCTCCCGGGACTAGCTTCGTTCTCCTACAATGAGCAGTTCTTC.

This clonotype has a count of ten or more. V usage is TRBV7-3 and J usage is TRBJ1-1; weak D call: TRBD1 (6 bases). V lost 5 bases and J lost 1, with 11 bases in between. Per the germline V gene, CDR1 is SGHTA and CDR2 is FQGTGA. The CDR3 contains 14 residues. The DNA for the CDR3 is TGTGCCAGCAGCCCCGGCAGGGGGAACACTGAAGCTTTCTTT. This translates into CASSPGRGNTEAFF.

In this sample, this clonotype turned up many times. This chain links TRBV4-3 with TRBJ2-5, with a tentative D call TRBD2 (6 bases). The CDR3 runs to 14 residues. Germline-derived CDR1 and CDR2 are LGHNA and YSLEER. Trimming took 0 bases from V and 7 from J, leaving 12 bases between them. The CDR3 protein is CASSQEGLEGTQYF. The CDR3 region has the DNA TGCGCCAGCAGCCAAGAAGGCCTGGAGGGGACCCAGTACTTC.

This clonotype was counted between two and nine times. The chain links TRBV7-2 to TRBJ2-7, with 8 bases fitting TRBD2. Germline assignment: CDR1 SGHTA and CDR2 FQGNSA. The CDR3 contains 14 residues. J lost 2 bases, V lost 3 bases, and 3 bases had no gene match. The CDR3 protein is CASSFAREAYEQYF. The CDR3 region has the DNA TGTGCCAGCAGCTTTGCGCGGGAGGCCTACGAGCAGTACTTC.

The chain carries TRBV7-8 and TRBJ2-1; perhaps TRBD1 as D (6 bases). This CDR3 contains 16 residues. The germline gives CDR1 SGHVS, CDR2 FQNEAQ. Trimming took off 1 base at V and 8 bases at J, with 18 bases between the two ends. The CDR3 spells CASSLGGQTQFDEQFF. The CDR3 DNA reads TGTGCCAGCAGCTTAGGAGGACAGACACAATTCGATGAGCAGTTCTTC.

The chain joins TRBV5-8 to TRBJ2-7; maybe TRBD1 (5 bases). The length of the CDR3 is 15 residues. The V end was cut by 6 bases, the J end by 3 bases, with 19 bases between. CDR1 and CDR2 from the germline V gene are SGHTS and YDEGEE. This CDR3 is CASIPRQGLNYEQYF. CDR3 bases: TGTGCCAGCATCCCTCGTCAGGGCCTTAACTACGAGCAGTACTTC.

This sequence joins TRBV12-3 or TRBV12-4 and TRBJ1-2, with D maybe TRBD1 (5 bases). The germline V and J ends were trimmed by 5 bases and 4 bases, with 17 bases remaining between them. This CDR3 spans 15 amino acids. The CDR3, as DNA: TGTGCCAGCAGTCCAGGGACGGACGGAGGCTATGGCTACACCTTC. Translating it yields CASSPGTDGGYGYTF.

This chain connects TRBV3-1 to TRBJ2-7; D call uncertain. Germline CDR1 reads LGHDT; CDR2 reads YNNKEL (reference sequence). The CDR3 covers 12 residues. V shed 0 bases and J shed 7 bases, with 7 bases lying between them. The CDR3 nucleotides are TGTGCCAGCAGCCAAGAAGGGCGGGAGCAGTACTTC. The encoded protein is CASSQEGREQYF.

A few counts support this clonotype. The rearrangement links TRBV7-9 to TRBJ2-7, with TRBD2 matching over 7 bases. The junction had 8 bases not matched to a gene; V was cut back by 3 bases and J by 3 bases. Germline assignment: CDR1 SEHNR and CDR2 FQNEAQ (reference sequence). The CDR3 length is 15 residues. DNA of the CDR3: TGTGCCAGCAGCTTCACGGGGGGATACAACTACGAGCAGTACTTC. This encodes CASSFTGGYNYEQYF. Filled out from reference TRBV7-9 and TRBJ2-7, the complete variable domain reads DTGVSQNPRHKITKRGQNVTFRCDPISEHNRLYWYRQTLGQGPEFLTYFQNEAQLEKSRLLSDRFSAERPKGSFSTLEIQRTEQGDSAMYLCASSFTGGYNYEQYFGPGTRLTVT.